A single sample is the source of the 13 T cell receptor beta chains below, sequenced in a study of T-cell reconstitution after alpha-beta-depleted transplantation in children. Preparing the TCRbeta library involved the use of unique molecular identifiers. TCRdb re-derived calls from the PCR reads in MiXCR, one entry per CDR3 protein. The sample lists hundreds of thousands of distinct CDR3 sequences, roughly 17% occurring once. Sequenced here: PBMCs from the stem cell graft donor, sampled from the stem cell graft. The receptor set was obtained from a human donor who donated a stem cell graft to a child with acute myeloid leukemia.

This clonotype was recorded a few times. The chain has TRBV19 and TRBJ1-1; maybe TRBD1 (6 bases). V was shortened by 10 bases and J by 7 bases, with 19 bases between the two germline ends. The V gene's germline CDR1 is LNHDA and CDR2 SQIVND (reference sequence). This CDR3 has 13 amino acids. Written as DNA, the CDR3 is TGTGCCACCGGCGGGGGGGCGGAAGGTGAAGCTTTCTTT. Translated: CATGGGAEGEAFF.

This clonotype came up many times. This chain links TRBV20-1 with TRBJ2-1; 9 bases match TRBD2. V shed 2 bases, J shed 8 bases, and the junction held 10 bases outside the gene matches. Germline lookup yields CDR1 DFQATT and CDR2 SNEGSKA (reference sequence). This CDR3 spans 15 amino acids. CDR3 protein: CSARIGAGGSHEQFF. CDR3 nucleotide sequence: TGCAGTGCTAGAATTGGGGCGGGGGGGTCACATGAGCAGTTCTTC.

This clonotype has just one count. The germline gene is not matched at one end of the junction; a read error may be the cause. This rearrangement joins TRBV7-6 to TRBJ2-2; no definite D call. The CDR3 sequence is 12 residues long. Looked up from germline, CDR1 is SGHVS and CDR2 is FNYEAQ. Here the CDR3 reads CPSSLSTGELFF. The CDR3 nucleotides are TGTCCCAGCAGCCTTTCCACCGGGGAGCTGTTTTTT.

On this clonotype: Possible read error: a much larger clone is one base away. V is TRBV6-1 and J is TRBJ1-1; 7 positions agree with TRBD1. Germline CDR1 and CDR2: MNHNS and SASEGT. The CDR3 length is 13 residues. Trimming at V came to 8 bases and at J to 7 bases, leaving 10 bases not matched to a gene. CDR3 nucleotide sequence: TGTGCCAGCGGCCCCAACAGGGGCAGTGAAGCTTTCTTT. Its protein is CASGPNRGSEAFF.

The chain recombines TRBV20-1 with TRBJ2-3, with TRBD2 matching over 14 bases. CDR3 size: 16 residues. Per germline, CDR1 DFQATT and CDR2 SNEGSKA (reference sequence). The V and J ends lost 0 bases and 5 bases, in that order; junction bases with no gene match: 4. The CDR3 coding sequence is TGCAGTGCTAGAGATTCCGGGACTAGCGGGGGAGATACGCAGTATTTT. Translating gives CSARDSGTSGGDTQYF.

This clonotype was observed a single time. The chain employs TRBV7-3 and TRBJ1-1; D is uncertain. The CDR3 contains 13 residues. Germline V gene lookup returns CDR1 SGHTA and CDR2 FQGTGA. V dropped 2 bases and J dropped 10 bases, with 14 bases sitting between them. The CDR3 sequence is CASSLERGSGAFF. In nucleotides, the CDR3 is TGTGCCAGCAGCTTAGAAAGAGGGAGTGGAGCTTTCTTT.

This clonotype was recorded many times. The V and J genes are TRBV7-2 and TRBJ1-5, with D perhaps matching TRBD1 (5 bases). Trimming left V 1 base short and J 5 bases short, with 12 bases between. Germline V lookup: CDR1 SGHTA, CDR2 FQGNSA. CDR3 length: 15 residues. This chain's CDR3 is CASSLGGRVDQPQHF. CDR3 sequence (DNA): TGTGCCAGCAGCTTAGGGGGCAGGGTGGATCAGCCCCAGCATTTT.

Only a few counts were recorded for this clonotype. The J gene is TRBJ1-2, the V gene TRBV7-2; TRBD1 might be the D (5 bases). Trimming took off 5 bases at V and 3 bases at J, with 16 bases between the two ends. There are 15 residues in the CDR3. Per the germline V gene, CDR1 is SGHTA and CDR2 is FQGNSA. CDR3 sequence: CASSIPGVRDYGYTF. The CDR3 coding sequence is TGTGCCAGCAGCATACCGGGGGTCAGGGACTATGGCTACACCTTC.

This clonotype was counted many times. The V and J genes are TRBV12-3 or TRBV12-4 and TRBJ1-6; D is possibly TRBD1 (5 bases). Deletions cut 7 bases from V and 7 bases from J, with 11 bases between. The CDR3 is 13 amino acids. The CDR3 loop reads CASTGTGNSPLHF. The DNA of the CDR3 is TGTGCCAGCACGGGGACCGGAAATTCACCCCTCCACTTT.

The chain combines TRBV6-1 with TRBJ1-1, with 7 positions matching TRBD1. Germline V gene sequence: CDR1 MNHNS, CDR2 SASEGT. After removal of 5 bases from V and 3 bases from J, the junction contained 9 bases not matched to a gene. The CDR3 is 15 amino acids. This CDR3 is CASSTPQGVDTEAFF. The CDR3 nucleotides read TGTGCCAGCAGTACACCCCAGGGGGTGGACACTGAAGCTTTCTTT.

The sample holds a few counts of this clonotype. The genes are TRBV5-5 and TRBJ2-1, with 9 bases that match TRBD2. The germline V gene has CDR1 SGHKS and CDR2 YYEKEE (reference sequence). V lost 4 bases and J lost 0; bases outside the gene matches: 2. This CDR3 region has 15 residues. The CDR3 protein is CASSVSGGSYNEQFF. In nucleotides, the CDR3 is TGTGCCAGCAGCGTTAGCGGGGGCTCCTACAATGAGCAGTTCTTC.

This sequence joins TRBV4-1 and TRBJ2-7; 8 bases map to TRBD1. The CDR3 runs to 14 residues. The ends lost 1 base at V and 4 bases at J; junction bases unmatched: 3. Germline lookup yields CDR1 MGHRA and CDR2 YSYEKL. CDR3 nucleotides: TGCGCCAGCAGCCAAGGTCAGGGGGCTTACGAGCAGTACTTC. Its translation is CASSQGQGAYEQYF.

This clonotype was seen many times. The chain recombines TRBV5-5 with TRBJ2-6, with D unclear. The CDR3 sequence is 15 residues long. The V gene lost 2 bases and the J gene lost 0 bases, with 6 bases spanning the gap. Germline V gene data show CDR1 as SGHKS and CDR2 as YYEKEE (reference sequence). This CDR3 reads CASSLWGSGANVLTF. The CDR3 DNA follows: TGTGCCAGCAGCTTATGGGGCTCTGGGGCCAACGTCCTGACTTTC. Full variable domain (rest looked up from reference TRBV5-5 and TRBJ2-6): DAGVTQSPTHLIKTRGQQVTLRCSPISGHKSVSWYQQVLGQGPQFIFQYYEKEERGRGNFPDRFSARQFPNYSSELNVNALLLGDSALYLCASSLWGSGANVLTFGAGSRLTVL.